These 7 T cell receptor beta chains were sequenced from one sample in a study of technical replicates of blood from a few donors. TCRdb's copy holds only in-frame clones and misses some; the assay was immunoSEQ multiplex PCR. The data hold tens of thousands of clones, with 98% observed a single time. The sample consisted of T cells isolated from PBMCs. Source of these receptors: a human donor in good health.

The chain combines TRBV5-5 with TRBJ2-3, with a possible D match to TRBD2 (6 bases). CDR3 size: 14 residues. The germline V gene has CDR1 SGHKS and CDR2 YYEKEE (reference sequence). The V end lost 2 bases, the J end lost 2 bases, and 9 bases lay between the germline ends. CDR3 region: CASSLGGVTDTQYF. CDR3 sequence (DNA): TGTGCCAGCAGCTTAGGCGGGGTCACAGATACGCAGTATTTT.

This sequence joins TRBV4-1 and TRBJ1-1, with a possible D match to TRBD1 (5 bases). Trimming took off 8 bases at V and 3 bases at J, with 7 bases between the two ends. Germline values: CDR1 MGHRA, CDR2 YSYEKL. The CDR3 covers 11 residues. The CDR3 nucleotides are TGCGCCAGCGGGGGGGACACTGAAGCTTTCTTT. As protein: CASGGDTEAFF.

The rearrangement joins TRBV14 to TRBJ2-7; D perhaps matches TRBD2 (5 bases). Germline V CDR1 and CDR2: SGHDN, FVKESK. The germline V and J ends were trimmed by 1 base and 3 bases, with 16 bases remaining between them. The CDR3 length is 16 residues. The CDR3: CASSQAPQRMLYEQYF. In DNA, the CDR3 is TGTGCCAGCAGCCAAGCCCCCCAGCGGATGCTCTACGAGCAGTACTTC.

V and J are TRBV9 and TRBJ2-3; 12 nucleotides match TRBD2. Looked up from germline, CDR1 is SGDLS and CDR2 is YYNGEE. With V trimmed by 3 bases and J by 5 bases, 7 bases remained unmatched. This CDR3 has 16 amino acids. The CDR3 coding sequence is TGTGCCAGCAGCGCCCTAGCGGGGGGGCTCAAAGATACGCAGTATTTT. Translating gives CASSALAGGLKDTQYF. Full variable domain (missing parts from reference TRBV9 and TRBJ2-3): DSGVTQTPKHLITATGQRVTLRCSPRSGDLSVYWYQQSLDQGLQFLIQYYNGEERAKGNILERFSAQQFPDLHSELNLSSLELGDSALYFCASSALAGGLKDTQYFGPGTRLTVL.

The V call is TRBV2, the J call TRBJ1-2, with 8 nucleotides matching TRBD1. Germline values: CDR1 SNHLY, CDR2 FYNNEI. V shed 6 bases, J shed 4 bases, and the junction held 4 bases outside the gene matches. CDR3 length equals 13 residues. CDR3 nucleotide sequence: TGTGCCAGCAGCTTAGGACAGGGCTATGGCTACACCTTC. Amino acids: CASSLGQGYGYTF.

This chain links TRBV18 with TRBJ2-5; 7 nucleotides line up with TRBD1. Germline V gene lookup returns CDR1 KGHSH and CDR2 LQKENI. The CDR3 runs 14 residues. V dropped 3 bases and J dropped 3; count of bases not matched to a gene: 4. CDR3 amino acids: CASSPNRGKETQYF. CDR3 sequence (DNA): TGTGCCAGCTCACCGAACAGGGGAAAAGAGACCCAGTACTTC.

The chain is built from TRBV6-1 and TRBJ1-1; D not certain. This CDR3 contains 12 residues. From germline, CDR1 is MNHNS and CDR2 SASEGT. V lost 5 bases, J lost 2 bases, and 6 bases lay in between. The CDR3 nucleotides read TGTGCCAGCAGTTGGGCTAACACTGAAGCTTTCTTT. Protein sequence: CASSWANTEAFF.